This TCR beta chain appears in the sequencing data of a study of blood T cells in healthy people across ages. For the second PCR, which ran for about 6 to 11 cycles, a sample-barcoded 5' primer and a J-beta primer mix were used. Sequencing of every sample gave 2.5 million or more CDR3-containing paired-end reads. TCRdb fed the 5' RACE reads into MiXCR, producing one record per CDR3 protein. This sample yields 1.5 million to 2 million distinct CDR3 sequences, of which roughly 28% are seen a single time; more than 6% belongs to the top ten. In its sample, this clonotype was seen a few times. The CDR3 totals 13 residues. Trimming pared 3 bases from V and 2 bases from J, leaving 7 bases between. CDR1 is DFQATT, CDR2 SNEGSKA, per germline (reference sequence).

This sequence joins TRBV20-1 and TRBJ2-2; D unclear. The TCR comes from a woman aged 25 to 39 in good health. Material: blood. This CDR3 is CSASMVNTGELFF. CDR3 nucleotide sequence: TGCAGTGCTAGTATGGTTAACACCGGGGAGCTGTTTTTT.